This paragraph covers one T cell receptor (beta chain) sequence. Its antigen remains unknown. The data originate from a study of blood T cells in healthy people across ages. General study points: Diversity figures derived from one million T cells were judged to underestimate the true value. Since the PBMCs were unsorted, naive and antigen-experienced cells could not be conclusively compared. Roughly linear declines in TCR beta diversity per million T cells occurred with age.

Primed by a sample-barcoded 5' primer and a J-beta primer mix, a second PCR proceeded for roughly 6 to 12 cycles. TCRdb re-called the 5' RACE reads through MiXCR, storing one row per CDR3 protein. The sample has some 1.6 million distinct CDR3 sequences; around 35% are singletons. This TCR came from a woman aged 25 to 45 in good health. The sequencing input was blood.

The CDR3 protein is CASSFWDAQETQYF. DNA of the CDR3: TGTGCCAGCAGTTTCTGGGACGCCCAAGAGACCCAGTACTTC. The chain is built from TRBV12-3 or TRBV12-4 and TRBJ2-7; perhaps D is TRBD1 or TRBD2 (5 bases each). The tail of the sequence fits TRBJ2-5 better, so the J call may be wrong. This CDR3 spans 14 amino acids.